This T cell receptor (beta chain) stems from a study of T cell responses to AZD1222 COVID-19 vaccine. With regard to this clone: Its antigen is as yet unknown.

Trimming shortened V by 6 bases and J by 1 base, and 9 bases separated the two germline ends. The germline CDR1 and CDR2 sequences are SNHLY and FYNNEI. This CDR3 comprises 13 residues. Study observations and caveats: Nearly half of spike-specific TCRs reportedly target variant regions that are unmutated in the B.1.351 and B.1.1.7 variants.

TCRdb's copy holds only in-frame clones and misses some; the assay was immunoSEQ multiplex PCR. This table has fewer than 200,000 clones, 94% appearing once. This TCR came from an adult who received the AZD1222 COVID-19 vaccine. Sequencing used peripheral blood, obtained 28 days after the second AZD1222 dose. The V gene is TRBV2, the J gene TRBJ1-1; tentatively, D is TRBD1 (6 bases). The DNA of the CDR3 is TGTGCCAGCAGCGGACAGAGGAACACTGAAGCTTTCTTT. Translation gives CASSGQRNTEAFF.